This TCR beta chain emerged from a study of graft-versus-host responses after intestinal transplantation. Overall study findings and caveats: Peak levels of circulating GvH clones tracked with early post-transplant HvG declines.

By frequency in the sample, this clone is medium-sized. Its antigen remains unidentified. Clones were sequenced by immunoSEQ multiplex PCR, and TCRdb holds only the in-frame ones, with some missing. The profile shows 12,000 or so clones, around 83% of them singletons. The germline gives CDR1 MNHNS, CDR2 SASEGT. Trimming shortened V by 7 bases and J by 7 bases, and 20 bases separated the two germline ends. CDR3 length: 15 residues. This clonotype originated in a human patient who received an intestinal transplant, so some T cells may come from the graft donor. This specimen was PBMCs, taken 494 days after intestinal transplant. V usage is TRBV6-1 and J usage is TRBJ2-4; D unclear. This chain's CDR3 is CASTLEEPERNIQYF. CDR3 sequence (DNA): TGTGCCAGCACCCTAGAGGAGCCGGAAAGGAACATTCAGTACTTC.